This T cell receptor beta chain appears in the sequencing data of a study of blood T cells in healthy people across ages. This clonotype was seen a few times. Primed by a sample-barcoded 5' primer and a J-beta primer mix, a second PCR proceeded for about 7 to 11 cycles. Each cDNA molecule was tagged by a template-switch adaptor that had 12 random nucleotides. TCRdb processed the 5' RACE reads anew with MiXCR; each CDR3 protein has one entry. The sample contains about 930,000 distinct CDR3 sequences, approximately 32% of which appear only once. CDR3 length equals 15 residues. The germline gives CDR1 MNHEY, CDR2 SMNVEV (reference sequence). The trim removed 2 bases at V and 6 bases at J, leaving 6 bases unmatched. This sample also appeared in a second study, on T cells of mothers and their children. From that report: Nobody spotted any persistent microchimeric T cell clones.

V is TRBV27 and J is TRBJ2-3; TRBD2 agrees at 9 bases. Sequenced: blood. The sequence was collected from a middle-aged woman in good health. CDR3 nucleotide sequence: TGTGCCAGCAGTTTAGGCGGGGGGGCGGGGGATACGCAGTATTTT. Translation: CASSLGGGAGDTQYF.